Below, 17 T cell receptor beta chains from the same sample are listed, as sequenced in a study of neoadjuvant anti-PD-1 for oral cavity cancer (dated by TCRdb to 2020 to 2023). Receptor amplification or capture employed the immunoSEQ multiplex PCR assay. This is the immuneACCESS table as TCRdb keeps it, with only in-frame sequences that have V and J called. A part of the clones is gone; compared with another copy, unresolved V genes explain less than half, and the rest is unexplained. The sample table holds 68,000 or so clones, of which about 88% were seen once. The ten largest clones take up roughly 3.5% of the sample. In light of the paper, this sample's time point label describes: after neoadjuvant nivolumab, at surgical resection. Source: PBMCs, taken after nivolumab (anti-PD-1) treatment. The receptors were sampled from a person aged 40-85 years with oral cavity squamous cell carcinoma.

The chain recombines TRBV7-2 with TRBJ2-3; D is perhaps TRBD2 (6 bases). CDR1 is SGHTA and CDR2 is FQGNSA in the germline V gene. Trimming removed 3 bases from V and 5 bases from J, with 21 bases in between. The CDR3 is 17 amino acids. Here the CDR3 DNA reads TGTGCCAGCAGCTTTTTGGACTACCCCCCACCCCAAGATACGCAGTATTTT. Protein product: CASSFLDYPPPQDTQYF.

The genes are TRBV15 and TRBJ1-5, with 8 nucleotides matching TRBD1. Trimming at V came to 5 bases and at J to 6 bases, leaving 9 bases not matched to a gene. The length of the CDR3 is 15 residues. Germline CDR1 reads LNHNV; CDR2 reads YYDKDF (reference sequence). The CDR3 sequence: CATSPSGQGSQPQHF. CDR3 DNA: TGTGCCACCAGCCCTAGCGGACAGGGAAGTCAGCCCCAGCATTTT.

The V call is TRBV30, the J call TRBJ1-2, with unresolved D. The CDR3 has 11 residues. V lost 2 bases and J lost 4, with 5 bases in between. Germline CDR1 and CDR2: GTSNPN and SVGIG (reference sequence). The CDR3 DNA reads TGTGCCTGGAGTAACCGCTATGGCTACACCTTC. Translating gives CAWSNRYGYTF.

The CDR3 DNA sequence: TGTGCCATCAGGCAGGGTGAAACTAATGAAAAACTGTTTTTT. Translating gives CAIRQGETNEKLFF. The V gene is TRBV10-3, the J gene TRBJ1-4, with a weak D call TRBD1 (5 bases). There are 14 residues in the CDR3. V was cut by 6 bases and J by 1 base, with 9 bases left in between. The germline V gene has CDR1 ENHRY and CDR2 SYGVKD.

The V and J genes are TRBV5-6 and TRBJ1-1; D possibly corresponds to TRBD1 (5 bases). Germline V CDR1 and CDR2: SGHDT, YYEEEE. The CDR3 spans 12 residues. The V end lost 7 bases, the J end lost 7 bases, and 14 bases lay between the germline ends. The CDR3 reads CASFRQPHEAFF. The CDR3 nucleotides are TGTGCCAGCTTCAGACAGCCTCATGAAGCTTTCTTT.

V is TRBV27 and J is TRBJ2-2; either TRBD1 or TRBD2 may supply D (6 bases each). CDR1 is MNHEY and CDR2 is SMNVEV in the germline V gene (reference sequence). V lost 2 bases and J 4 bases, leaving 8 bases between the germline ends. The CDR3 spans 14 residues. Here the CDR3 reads CASSLGGGTGELFF. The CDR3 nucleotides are TGTGCCAGCAGTTTAGGAGGGGGCACCGGGGAGCTGTTTTTT.

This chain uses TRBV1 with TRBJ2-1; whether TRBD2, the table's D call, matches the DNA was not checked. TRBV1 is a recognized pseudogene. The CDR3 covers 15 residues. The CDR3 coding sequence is TGCACCAGCAGCCAGCCTAGCGGGAGAAACAATGAGCAGTTCTTC. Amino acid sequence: CTSSQPSGRNNEQFF.

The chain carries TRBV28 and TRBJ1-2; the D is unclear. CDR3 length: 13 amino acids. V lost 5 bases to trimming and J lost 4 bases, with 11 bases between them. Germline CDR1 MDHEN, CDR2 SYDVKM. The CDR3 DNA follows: TGTGCCAGCAGTGACGACGGACGCTATGGCTACACCTTC. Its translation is CASSDDGRYGYTF.

DNA of the CDR3: TGTGCCAGTAGTAGGGCCTACGAGCAGTACTTC. Protein: CASSRAYEQYF. The chain carries TRBV28 and TRBJ2-7; D remains ambiguous. With 9 bases removed from V and 2 bases from J, the gap between germline ends came to 8 bases. This CDR3 contains 11 residues. The germline V gene encodes CDR1 MDHEN and CDR2 SYDVKM.

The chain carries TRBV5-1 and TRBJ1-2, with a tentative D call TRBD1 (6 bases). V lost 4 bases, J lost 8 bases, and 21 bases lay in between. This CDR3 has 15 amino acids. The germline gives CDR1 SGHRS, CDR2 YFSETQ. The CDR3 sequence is CASSPPSGGREGYTF. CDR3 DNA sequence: TGCGCCAGCAGCCCTCCCTCCGGGGGGCGGGAAGGCTACACCTTC. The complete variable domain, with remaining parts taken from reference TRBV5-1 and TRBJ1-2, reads KAGVTQTPRYLIKTRGQQVTLSCSPISGHRSVSWYQQTPGQGLQFLFEYFSETQRNKGNFPGRFSGRQFSNSRSEMNVSTLELGDSALYLCASSPPSGGREGYTFGSGTRLTVV.

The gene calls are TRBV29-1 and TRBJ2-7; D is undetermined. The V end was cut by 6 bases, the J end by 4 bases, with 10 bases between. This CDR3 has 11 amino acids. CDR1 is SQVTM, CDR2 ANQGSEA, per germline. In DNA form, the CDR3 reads TGCAGCGTCCTAGTAGGTTACGAGCAGTACTTC. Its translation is CSVLVGYEQYF.

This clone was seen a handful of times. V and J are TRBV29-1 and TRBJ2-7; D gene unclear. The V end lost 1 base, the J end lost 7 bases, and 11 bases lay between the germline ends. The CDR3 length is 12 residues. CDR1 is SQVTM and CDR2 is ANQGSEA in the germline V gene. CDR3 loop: CSVEGETSEQYF. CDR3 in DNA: TGCAGCGTTGAAGGCGAGACGAGTGAGCAGTACTTC.

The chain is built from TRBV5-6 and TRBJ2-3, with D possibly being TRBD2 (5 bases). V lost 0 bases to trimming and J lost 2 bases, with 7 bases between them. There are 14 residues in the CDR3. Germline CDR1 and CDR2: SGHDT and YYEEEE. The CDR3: CASSLDSVTDTQYF. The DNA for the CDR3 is TGTGCCAGCAGCTTGGATAGCGTCACAGATACGCAGTATTTT.

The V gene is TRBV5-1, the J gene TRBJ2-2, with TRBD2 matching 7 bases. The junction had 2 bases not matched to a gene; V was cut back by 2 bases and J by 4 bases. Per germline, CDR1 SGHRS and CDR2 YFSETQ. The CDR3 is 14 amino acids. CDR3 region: CASSLRTSTGELFF. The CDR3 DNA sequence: TGCGCCAGCAGCTTAAGGACTAGCACCGGGGAGCTGTTTTTT.

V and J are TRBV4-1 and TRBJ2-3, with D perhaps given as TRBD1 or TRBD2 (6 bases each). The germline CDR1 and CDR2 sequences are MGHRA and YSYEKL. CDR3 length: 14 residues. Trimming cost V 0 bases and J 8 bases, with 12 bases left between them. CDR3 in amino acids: CASSQESEGGTQYF. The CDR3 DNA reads TGCGCCAGCAGCCAAGAGTCTGAGGGGGGTACGCAGTATTTT.

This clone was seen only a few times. The CDR3 is CAWSLRTGGDRGEKLFF. CDR3 nucleotides: TGTGCCTGGAGCCTAAGGACAGGGGGCGATCGGGGTGAAAAACTGTTTTTT. This sequence joins TRBV30 and TRBJ1-4, with 11 nucleotides matching TRBD1. V shed 3 bases and J 7 bases; nucleotides not matched to a gene: 13. The CDR3 spans 17 residues. Per germline, CDR1 GTSNPN and CDR2 SVGIG (reference sequence).

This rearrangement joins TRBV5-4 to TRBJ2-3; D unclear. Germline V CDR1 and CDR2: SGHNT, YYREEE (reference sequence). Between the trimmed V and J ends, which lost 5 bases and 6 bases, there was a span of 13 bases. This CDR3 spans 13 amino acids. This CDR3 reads CASSSAPRDTQYF. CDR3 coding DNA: TGTGCCAGCAGTTCCGCCCCGAGGGATACGCAGTATTTT. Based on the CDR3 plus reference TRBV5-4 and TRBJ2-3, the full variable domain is ETGVTQSPTHLIKTRGQQVTLRCSSQSGHNTVSWYQQALGQGPQFIFQYYREEENGRGNFPPRFSGLQFPNYSSELNVNALELDDSALYLCASSSAPRDTQYFGPGTRLTVL.